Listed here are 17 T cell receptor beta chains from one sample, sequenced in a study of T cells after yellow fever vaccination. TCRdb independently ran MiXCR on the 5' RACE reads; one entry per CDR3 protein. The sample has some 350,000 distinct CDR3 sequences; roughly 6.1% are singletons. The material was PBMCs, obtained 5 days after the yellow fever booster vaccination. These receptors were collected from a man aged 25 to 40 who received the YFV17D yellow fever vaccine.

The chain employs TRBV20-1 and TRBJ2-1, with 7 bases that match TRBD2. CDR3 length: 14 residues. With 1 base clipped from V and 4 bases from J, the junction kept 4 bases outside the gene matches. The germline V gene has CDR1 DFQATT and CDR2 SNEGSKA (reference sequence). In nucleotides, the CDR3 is TGCAGTGCTAGAGCTAGCGGTGATTACAATGAGCAGTTCTTC. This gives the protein CSARASGDYNEQFF.

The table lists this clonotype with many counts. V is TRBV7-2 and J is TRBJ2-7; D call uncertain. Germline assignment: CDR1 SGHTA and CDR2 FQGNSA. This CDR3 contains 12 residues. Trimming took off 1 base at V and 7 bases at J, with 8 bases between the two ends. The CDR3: CASSLVSLEQYF. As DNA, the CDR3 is TGTGCCAGCAGCTTAGTTTCTCTAGAGCAGTACTTC.

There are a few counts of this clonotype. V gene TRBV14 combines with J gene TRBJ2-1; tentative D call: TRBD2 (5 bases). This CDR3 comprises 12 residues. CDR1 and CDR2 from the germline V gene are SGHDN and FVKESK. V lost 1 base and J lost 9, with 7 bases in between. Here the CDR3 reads CASSQGLPEQFF. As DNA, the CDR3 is TGTGCCAGCAGCCAAGGACTACCTGAGCAGTTCTTC.

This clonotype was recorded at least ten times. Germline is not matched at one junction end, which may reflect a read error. The CDR3 reads CASRANSEAFF. The CDR3 region has the DNA TGTGCCAGCAGGGCTAACAGTGAAGCTTTCTTT. V is TRBV6-1 and J is TRBJ1-1; D ambiguous. Germline lookup yields CDR1 MNHNS and CDR2 SASEGT. This CDR3 spans 11 amino acids.

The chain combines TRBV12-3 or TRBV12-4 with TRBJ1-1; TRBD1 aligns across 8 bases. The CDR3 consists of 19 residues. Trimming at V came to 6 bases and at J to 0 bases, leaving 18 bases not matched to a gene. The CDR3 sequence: CASRRPPLGGRGLNTEAFF. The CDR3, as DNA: TGTGCCAGCAGGAGACCACCTTTAGGAGGCAGGGGGCTGAACACTGAAGCTTTCTTT.

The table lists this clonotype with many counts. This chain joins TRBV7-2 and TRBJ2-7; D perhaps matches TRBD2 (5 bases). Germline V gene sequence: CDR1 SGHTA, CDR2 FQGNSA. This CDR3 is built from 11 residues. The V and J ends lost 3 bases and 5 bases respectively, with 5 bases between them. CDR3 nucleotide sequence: TGTGCCAGCAGCTTCGGGAACGAGCAGTACTTC. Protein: CASSFGNEQYF.

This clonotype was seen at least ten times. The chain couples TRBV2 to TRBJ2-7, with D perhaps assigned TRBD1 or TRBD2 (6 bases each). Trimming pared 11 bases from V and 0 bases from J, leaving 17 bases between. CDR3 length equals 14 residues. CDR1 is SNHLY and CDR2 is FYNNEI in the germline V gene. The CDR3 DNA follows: TGTGCCGGCCGCCTCGGGGGCGCCTCCTACGAGCAGTACTTC. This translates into CAGRLGGASYEQYF.

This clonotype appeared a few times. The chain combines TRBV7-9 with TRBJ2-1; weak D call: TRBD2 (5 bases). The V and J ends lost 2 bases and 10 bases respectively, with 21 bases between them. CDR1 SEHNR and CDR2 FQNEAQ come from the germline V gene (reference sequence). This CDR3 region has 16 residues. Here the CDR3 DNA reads TGTGCCAGCAGCTTATCGGCCCAAGAGGGTTTGAGGGAGCAGTTCTTC. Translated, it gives CASSLSAQEGLREQFF.

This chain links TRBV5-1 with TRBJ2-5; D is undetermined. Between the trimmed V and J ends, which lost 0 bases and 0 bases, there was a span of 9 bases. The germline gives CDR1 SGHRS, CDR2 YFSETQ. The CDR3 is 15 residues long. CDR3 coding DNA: TGCGCCAGCAGCTTGGTTCACGGATACCAAGAGACCCAGTACTTC. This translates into CASSLVHGYQETQYF.

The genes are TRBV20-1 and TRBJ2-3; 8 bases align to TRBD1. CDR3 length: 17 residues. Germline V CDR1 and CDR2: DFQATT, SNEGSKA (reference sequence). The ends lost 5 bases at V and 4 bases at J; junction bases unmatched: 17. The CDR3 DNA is TGCAGTGCTCAACCCCTTTCCGACAGGGGCGGACCAGATACGCAGTATTTT. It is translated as CSAQPLSDRGGPDTQYF.

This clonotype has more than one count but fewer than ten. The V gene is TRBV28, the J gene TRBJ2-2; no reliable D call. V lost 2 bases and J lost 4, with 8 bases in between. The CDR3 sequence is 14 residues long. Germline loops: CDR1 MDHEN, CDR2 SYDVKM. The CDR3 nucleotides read TGTGCCAGCAGTTTAGGAGACATCACCGGGGAGCTGTTTTTT. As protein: CASSLGDITGELFF.

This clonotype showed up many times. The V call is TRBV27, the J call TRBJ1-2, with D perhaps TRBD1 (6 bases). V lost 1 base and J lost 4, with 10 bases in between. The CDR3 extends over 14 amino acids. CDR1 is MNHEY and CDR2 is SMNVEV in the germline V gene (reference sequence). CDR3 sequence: CASSLLQGTYGYTF. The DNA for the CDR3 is TGTGCCAGCAGTTTATTACAGGGTACCTATGGCTACACCTTC.

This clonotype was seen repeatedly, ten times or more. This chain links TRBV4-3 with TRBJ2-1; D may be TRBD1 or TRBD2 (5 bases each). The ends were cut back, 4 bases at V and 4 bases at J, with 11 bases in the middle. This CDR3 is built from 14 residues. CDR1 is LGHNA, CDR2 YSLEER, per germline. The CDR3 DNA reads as TGCGCCAGCAGCCCTACAGGAGGATACAATGAGCAGTTCTTC. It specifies CASSPTGGYNEQFF.

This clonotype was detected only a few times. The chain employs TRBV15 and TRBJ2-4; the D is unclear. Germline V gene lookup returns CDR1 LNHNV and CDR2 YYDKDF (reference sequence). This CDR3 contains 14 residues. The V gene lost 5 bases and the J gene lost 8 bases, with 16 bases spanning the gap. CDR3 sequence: CATSVPNQKHIQYF. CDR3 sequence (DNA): TGTGCCACCAGCGTCCCGAACCAAAAACACATTCAGTACTTC.

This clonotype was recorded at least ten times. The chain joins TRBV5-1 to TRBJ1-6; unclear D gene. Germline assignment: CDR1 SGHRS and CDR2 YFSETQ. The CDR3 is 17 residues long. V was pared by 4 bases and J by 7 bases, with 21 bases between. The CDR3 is CASSLPEPVSQNSPLHF. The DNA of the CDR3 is TGCGCCAGCAGCCTCCCGGAGCCAGTCTCCCAGAATTCACCCCTCCACTTT.

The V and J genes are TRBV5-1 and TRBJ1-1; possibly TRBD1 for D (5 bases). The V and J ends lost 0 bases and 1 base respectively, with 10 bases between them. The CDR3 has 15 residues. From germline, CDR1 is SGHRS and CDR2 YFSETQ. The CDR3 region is CASSLGQYGNTEAFF. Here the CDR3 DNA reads TGCGCCAGCAGCTTGGGACAGTACGGGAACACTGAAGCTTTCTTT.

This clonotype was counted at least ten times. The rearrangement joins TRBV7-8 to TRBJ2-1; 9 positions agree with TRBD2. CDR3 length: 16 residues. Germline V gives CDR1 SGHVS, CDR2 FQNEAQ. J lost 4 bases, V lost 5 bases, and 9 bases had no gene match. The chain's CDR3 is CASSPWTSETYNEQFF. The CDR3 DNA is TGTGCCAGCAGCCCATGGACTAGCGAAACGTACAATGAGCAGTTCTTC.